Following are 15 T cell receptor beta chains from one sample sequenced in a study of CD8 T cells in Susac syndrome. After extraction with the RNeasy kit, 0.5 to 1 ug of the RNA was reverse transcribed using random hexamers. TCRdb analysed the immunoSEQ multiplex PCR reads with MiXCR anew, one entry per CDR3 protein. The sample contains roughly 120,000 distinct CDR3 sequences, around 97% of which appear only once. The sequenced sample was CD4+ T cells from PBMCs. The receptors were gathered from a human donor in good health.

The chain joins TRBV6-1 to TRBJ2-7, with TRBD2 matching 9 bases. This CDR3 has 16 amino acids. J gave up 4 bases and V 6 bases, and 13 bases lay outside the gene matches. In germline, CDR1 is MNHNS, CDR2 SASEGT. The CDR3 region has the DNA TGTGCCAGCAGCTCTGTCGGGACTAGCAGCCGGTACGAGCAGTACTTC. This sequence encodes CASSSVGTSSRYEQYF.

The chain links TRBV7-2 to TRBJ2-5, with D unresolved. This CDR3 is 16 amino acids long. The germline CDR1 and CDR2 sequences are SGHTA and FQGNSA. Trimming took 3 bases from V and 0 from J, leaving 14 bases between them. The CDR3 DNA sequence: TGTGCCAGCAGCTTGGGTAATGCCAAGTACCAAGAGACCCAGTACTTC. It yields the protein CASSLGNAKYQETQYF.

V is TRBV7-8 and J is TRBJ1-3, with unresolved D. The CDR3 contains 22 residues. Trimming removed 5 bases at V and 0 bases at J, with 32 bases between. Looked up from germline, CDR1 is SGHVS and CDR2 is FQNEAQ. CDR3 nucleotides: TGTGCCAGCAGCCATAAACCCCCCCAGGCCACCTCCTTCTTCGTCTCTGGAAACACCATATATTTT. Translating it yields CASSHKPPQATSFFVSGNTIYF.

The rearrangement uses TRBV6-6 and TRBJ2-5, with D perhaps TRBD1 or TRBD2 (5 bases each). The CDR3 is 15 residues long. Trimming pared 0 bases from V and 5 bases from J, leaving 13 bases between. Germline values: CDR1 MNHNY, CDR2 SVGAGI (reference sequence). The CDR3 DNA follows: TGTGCCAGCAGTTACTCCACGGGGACCGGGGAGACCCAGTACTTC. Its translation: CASSYSTGTGETQYF.

The CDR3 is CASSWGTGNTEAFF. The CDR3 DNA reads as TGTGCCAGCAGCTGGGGGACAGGGAACACTGAAGCTTTCTTT. The chain couples TRBV5-6 to TRBJ1-1; 8 positions agree with TRBD1. Germline V gene data show CDR1 as SGHDT and CDR2 as YYEEEE. The CDR3 has 14 amino acids. With 3 bases clipped from V and 1 base from J, the junction kept 2 bases outside the gene matches.

V is TRBV5-6 and J is TRBJ1-5, with 7 nucleotides matching TRBD1. Germline CDR1 SGHDT, CDR2 YYEEEE. J lost 2 bases, V lost 2 bases, and 4 bases had no gene match. This CDR3 spans 15 amino acids. The CDR3 DNA reads TGTGCCAGCAGCTTATTCGGACAGGGCAATCAGCCCCAGCATTTT. It encodes CASSLFGQGNQPQHF.

The chain employs TRBV2 and TRBJ2-7, with D maybe TRBD2 (6 bases). There are 12 residues in the CDR3. From germline, CDR1 is SNHLY and CDR2 FYNNEI. Trimming left V 8 bases short and J 4 bases short, with 12 bases between. This CDR3 is CASGGDRYEQYF. CDR3 DNA: TGTGCCAGCGGCGGGGATCGATACGAGCAGTACTTC.

The chain links TRBV7-2 to TRBJ2-7, with TRBD2 matching over 12 bases. CDR3 length: 13 amino acids. The ends lost 1 base at V and 12 bases at J; junction bases unmatched: 4. Germline V gene lookup returns CDR1 SGHTA and CDR2 FQGNSA. CDR3 protein: CASSLGLAGDPYF. CDR3 bases: TGTGCCAGCAGCTTAGGACTAGCGGGAGATCCGTACTTC.

The gene calls are TRBV20-1 and TRBJ2-3; D may be TRBD1 or TRBD2 (6 bases each). Germline V gene lookup returns CDR1 DFQATT and CDR2 SNEGSKA (reference sequence). The V and J ends lost 2 bases and 5 bases respectively, with 23 bases between them. The CDR3 totals 17 residues. Here the CDR3 reads CSARTALRGTGLDTQYF. CDR3 in DNA: TGCAGTGCTAGAACAGCCCTGCGGGGTACAGGGCTAGATACGCAGTATTTT.

The chain combines TRBV28 with TRBJ2-3; the match to TRBD2 covers 9 bases. Germline CDR1 is MDHEN and CDR2 is SYDVKM. The junction had 7 bases not matched to a gene; V was cut back by 4 bases and J by 2 bases. CDR3 length: 16 amino acids. CDR3 nucleotide sequence: TGTGCCAGCAGTTCAGTAGCGGGAGTGGCCACAGATACGCAGTATTTT. Encoded protein: CASSSVAGVATDTQYF.

This sequence joins TRBV25-1 and TRBJ1-1; tentative D call: TRBD1 (5 bases). Germline V gives CDR1 MGHDK, CDR2 SYGVNS. Trimming stripped 3 bases from V and 0 bases from J, with 11 bases between. This CDR3 contains 15 residues. The CDR3 loop is CASSDRVAMNTEAFF. The CDR3 DNA is TGTGCCAGCAGTGACAGGGTAGCTATGAACACTGAAGCTTTCTTT.

The V and J genes are TRBV20-1 and TRBJ2-5; D possibly uses TRBD1 or TRBD2 (5 bases each). Germline-derived CDR1 and CDR2 are DFQATT and SNEGSKA (reference sequence). The CDR3 length is 13 residues. Trimming took off 1 base at V and 5 bases at J, with 11 bases between the two ends. CDR3 in amino acids: CSARVGGGETQYF. CDR3 sequence (DNA): TGCAGTGCTAGAGTTGGGGGTGGGGAGACCCAGTACTTC.

The rearrangement uses TRBV27 and TRBJ2-6, with D possibly being TRBD1 (5 bases). The CDR3 has 15 amino acids. Germline assignment: CDR1 MNHEY and CDR2 SMNVEV (reference sequence). V was clipped by 10 bases and J by 4 bases, with 17 bases between them. In DNA, the CDR3 is TGTGCCACCCGGTTAGGGGCGCTGGGGGCCAACGTCCTGACTTTC. Its protein is CATRLGALGANVLTF.

This clonotype came up once. The chain joins TRBV18 to TRBJ2-7; D not certain. The V gene's germline CDR1 is KGHSH and CDR2 LQKENI. V was cut by 0 bases and J by 5 bases, with 14 bases left in between. CDR3 length equals 15 residues. This CDR3 is CASSPPFPVMNEQYF. The CDR3 bases are TGTGCCAGCTCACCACCGTTCCCGGTAATGAACGAGCAGTACTTC.

Points on this clonotype: The junction differs from germline at one of its ends, possibly a read error. This chain links TRBV7-2 with TRBJ1-1; D remains unclear. The CDR3 covers 14 residues. Germline V lookup: CDR1 SGHTA, CDR2 FQGNSA. Here the CDR3 reads CASRLGSSNTEAFF. CDR3 in DNA: TGTGCCAGCAGATTAGGATCCTCGAACACTGAAGCTTTCTTT.